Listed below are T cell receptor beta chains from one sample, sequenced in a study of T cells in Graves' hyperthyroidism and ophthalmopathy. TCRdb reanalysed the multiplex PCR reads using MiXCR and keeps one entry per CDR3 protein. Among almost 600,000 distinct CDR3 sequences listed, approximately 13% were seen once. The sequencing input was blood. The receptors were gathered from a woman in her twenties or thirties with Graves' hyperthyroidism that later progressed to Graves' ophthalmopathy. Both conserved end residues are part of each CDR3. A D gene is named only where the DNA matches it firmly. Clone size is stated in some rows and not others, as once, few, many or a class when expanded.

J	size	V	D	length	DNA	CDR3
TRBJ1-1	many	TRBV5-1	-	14	TGCGCCAGCAGCTTGGCACAGGTGGGCACTGAAGCTTTCTTT	CASSLAQVGTEAFF
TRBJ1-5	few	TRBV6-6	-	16	TGTGCCAGCAGTTACTCGGGGGCGACAGGAAATCAGCCCCAGCATTTT	CASSYSGATGNQPQHF
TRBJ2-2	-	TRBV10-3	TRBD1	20	TGTGCCATCAGTAGGGGGTCACCGGGACAGGGGATTCAGAATTCCGGGGAGCTGTTTTTT	CAISRGSPGQGIQNSGELFF
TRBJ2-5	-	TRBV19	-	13	TGTGCCAGTGCGGTGGGACTCCCAGAGACCCAGTACTTC	CASAVGLPETQYF
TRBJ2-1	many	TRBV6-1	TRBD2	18	TGTGCCAGCACCCACCTAGCGGGAGAGAGTTATAGCGGCAATGAGCAGTTCTTC	CASTHLAGESYSGNEQFF
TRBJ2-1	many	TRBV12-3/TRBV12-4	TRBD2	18	TGTGCCAGCAGTGCGGGACTAGCGGGAGTTATTTCCTACAATGAGCAGTTCTTC	CASSAGLAGVISYNEQFF
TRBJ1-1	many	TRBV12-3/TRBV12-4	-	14	TGTGCCAGCAGATACAGTTTTACGGGCACTGAAGCTTTCTTT	CASRYSFTGTEAFF
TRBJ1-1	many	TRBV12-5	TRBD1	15	TGTGCTAGTGGTTTGATTACAGGGGGCGGCACTGAAGCTTTCTTT	CASGLITGGGTEAFF
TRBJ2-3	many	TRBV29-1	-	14	TGCAGCGCCTCCGATGTCGGGCAGTCAGATACGCAGTATTTT	CSASDVGQSDTQYF
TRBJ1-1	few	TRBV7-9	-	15	TGTGCCAGCAGCTTAATAATGCTCGGCGACACTGAAGCTTTCTTT	CASSLIMLGDTEAFF
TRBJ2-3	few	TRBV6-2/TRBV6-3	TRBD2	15	TGTGCCAGCAGTTACGCGGGAGTAGGCCCAGATACGCAGTATTTT	CASSYAGVGPDTQYF
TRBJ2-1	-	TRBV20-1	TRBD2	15	TGCAGTGCTATACTAGCCAATGGGGAGGGGAATGAGCAGTTCTTC	CSAILANGEGNEQFF
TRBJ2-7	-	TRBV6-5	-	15	TGTGCCAGCAGTTACTCTACAACGGTCCCCTACGAGCAGTACTTC	CASSYSTTVPYEQYF
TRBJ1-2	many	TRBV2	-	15	TGTGCCAGCAGTCCGACAGGCGATCTCAACTATGGCTACACCTTC	CASSPTGDLNYGYTF
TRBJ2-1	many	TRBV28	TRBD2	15	TGTGCCAGCAGCGGGGGGGACGAGCCCCCCAATGAGCAGTTCTTC	CASSGGDEPPNEQFF
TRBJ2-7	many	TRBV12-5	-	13	TGTGCTAGTGGTTTCGGCCGAGACTACGAGCAGTACTTC	CASGFGRDYEQYF
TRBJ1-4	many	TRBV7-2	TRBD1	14	TGTGCCAGCAGCCATGGGACAGGAAATGAAAAACTGTTTTTT	CASSHGTGNEKLFF
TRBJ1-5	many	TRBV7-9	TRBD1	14	TGTGCCAGCAGCCCGGACAGGGTGGATCAGCCCCAGCATTTT	CASSPDRVDQPQHF
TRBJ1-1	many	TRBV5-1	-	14	TGCGCCAGCAGCATAGAGACAGGAAGCACTGAAGCTTTCTTT	CASSIETGSTEAFF
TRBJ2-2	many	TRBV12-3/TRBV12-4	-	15	TGTGCCAGCAGTTTCCAGACCTCGGGCACCGGGGAGCTGTTTTTT	CASSFQTSGTGELFF
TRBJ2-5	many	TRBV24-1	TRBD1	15	TGTGCCACCAGTGATTCGGACAGGGGGCAAGAGACCCAGTACTTC	CATSDSDRGQETQYF
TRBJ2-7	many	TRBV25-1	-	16	TGTGCCAGCGAGTCCCCGAGGGGACGGGGTACCTACGAGCAGTACTTC	CASESPRGRGTYEQYF
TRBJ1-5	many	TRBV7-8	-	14	TGTGCCAGCAGCGTCGACGGATACAATCAGCCCCAGCATTTT	CASSVDGYNQPQHF
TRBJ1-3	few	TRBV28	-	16	TGTGCCAGCATCCAGGGGAGTCAGGGGATCGGAAACACCATATATTTT	CASIQGSQGIGNTIYF
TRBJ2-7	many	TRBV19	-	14	TGTGCCAGTAGTATTAGAGCGGGCTATGACGAGCAGTACTTC	CASSIRAGYDEQYF
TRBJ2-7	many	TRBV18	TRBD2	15	TGTGCCAGCTCATCCCAAGCGGGAGTGAACGACGAGCAGTACTTC	CASSSQAGVNDEQYF
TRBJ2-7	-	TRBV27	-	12	TGTGCCAGCGGTCGAGGGGCCGAGGAGCAGTACTTC	CASGRGAEEQYF